This T cell receptor (beta chain) was recovered during a study of cytomegalovirus exposure and HLA in healthy donors. Germline V gene lookup returns CDR1 MNHEY and CDR2 SMNVEV (reference sequence). V gave up 7 bases and J gave up 9 bases, with 19 bases separating them. CDR3 length: 15 amino acids. Primers included in the PCR were 60 Vbeta and 13 Jbeta primers. Measured with immunoSEQ multiplex PCR; TCRdb has only the in-frame clones, and not every one. The data show 150,000 to 200,000 clones, around 81% seen once. The source is a woman in her twenties or thirties in good health and CMV-seropositive. Sequencing was carried out using PBMCs. The rearrangement joins TRBV27 to TRBJ1-6, with a tentative D call TRBD1 (6 bases). This CDR3 is CASKIGQGLFSPLHF. Here the CDR3 DNA reads TGTGCCAGCAAAATCGGGCAGGGGCTGTTTTCACCCCTCCACTTT.